Included here is one TCR beta chain sequence, with context. The antigen is undetermined. This specimen belongs to a study of T cell responses to AZD1222 COVID-19 vaccine. V dropped 4 bases and J dropped 6; count of bases not matched to a gene: 14. Germline V gene lookup returns CDR1 SEHNR and CDR2 FQNEAQ (reference sequence). The CDR3 is 16 amino acids. Findings and caveats of the study: There were mostly white British donors and more females than males, and clonal diversity was possibly underestimated.

The assay was immunoSEQ multiplex PCR, and TCRdb's table has in-frame clones only and misses some. The profile shows some 150,000 clones, about 93% of them singletons. The chain combines TRBV7-9 with TRBJ1-2; 7 bases match TRBD1. The starting material was peripheral blood, obtained on day 0 of AZD1222 vaccination. The source of this sequence is an adult in good health. CDR3 amino acids: CASSYQKTGTGHGYTF. CDR3 DNA sequence: TGTGCCAGCAGCTATCAGAAGACAGGGACCGGGCATGGCTACACCTTC.